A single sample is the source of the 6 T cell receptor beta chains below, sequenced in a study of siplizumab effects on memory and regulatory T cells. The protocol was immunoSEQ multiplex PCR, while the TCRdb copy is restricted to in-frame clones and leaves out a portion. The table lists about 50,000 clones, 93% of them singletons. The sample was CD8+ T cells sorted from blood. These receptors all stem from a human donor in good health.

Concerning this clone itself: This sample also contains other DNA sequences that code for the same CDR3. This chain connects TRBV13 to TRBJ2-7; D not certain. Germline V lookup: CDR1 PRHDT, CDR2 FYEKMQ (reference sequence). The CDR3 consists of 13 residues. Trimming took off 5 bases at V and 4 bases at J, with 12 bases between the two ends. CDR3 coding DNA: TGTGCCAGCAGCCTCGCAGGAGTGTACGAGCAGTACTTC. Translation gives CASSLAGVYEQYF.

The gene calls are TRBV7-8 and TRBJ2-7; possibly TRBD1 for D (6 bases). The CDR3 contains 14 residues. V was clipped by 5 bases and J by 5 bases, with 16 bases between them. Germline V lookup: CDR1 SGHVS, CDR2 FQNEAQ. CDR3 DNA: TGTGCCAGCAGCCCTCGGACAGACCGGGACGAGCAGTACTTC. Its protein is CASSPRTDRDEQYF.

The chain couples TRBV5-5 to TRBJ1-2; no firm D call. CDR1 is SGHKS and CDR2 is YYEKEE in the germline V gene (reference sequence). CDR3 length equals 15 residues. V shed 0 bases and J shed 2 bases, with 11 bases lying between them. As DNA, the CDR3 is TGTGCCAGCAGCTTGGATCATCGAACGAACTATGGCTACACCTTC. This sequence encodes CASSLDHRTNYGYTF.

CDR3 protein: CASSSSGYNSPLHF. The CDR3 region has the DNA TGTGCCAGCAGTTCCTCCGGCTATAATTCACCCCTCCACTTT. This chain joins TRBV28 and TRBJ1-6; D not certain. V was cut by 4 bases and J by 3 bases, with 7 bases left in between. This CDR3 spans 14 amino acids. Germline CDR1 and CDR2: MDHEN and SYDVKM.

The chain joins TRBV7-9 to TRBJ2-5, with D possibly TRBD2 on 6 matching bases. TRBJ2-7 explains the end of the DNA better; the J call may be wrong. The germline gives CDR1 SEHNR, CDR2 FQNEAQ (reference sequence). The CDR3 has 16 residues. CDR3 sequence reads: CASSLEFGRRPYEQYF. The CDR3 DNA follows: TGTGCCAGCAGCTTAGAGTTTGGGAGGAGGCCCTACGAGCAGTACTTC.

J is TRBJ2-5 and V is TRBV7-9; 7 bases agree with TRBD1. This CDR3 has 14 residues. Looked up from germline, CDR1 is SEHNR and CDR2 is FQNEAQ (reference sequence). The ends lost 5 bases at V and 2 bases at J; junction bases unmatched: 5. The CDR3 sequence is CASSHDREQETQYF. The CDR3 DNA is TGTGCCAGCAGCCATGACAGGGAACAAGAGACCCAGTACTTC.